The 9 T cell receptor beta chains below come from one sample, sequenced in a study of blood T cell repertoires in COVID-19 (TCRdb year 2020). The method was the immunoSEQ multiplex PCR assay. TCRdb took this table from immuneACCESS and kept in-frame rearrangements with V and J called. Such tables lack part of the clones; where checked against another copy, unresolved V genes explain under half of the gap, and the rest is unexplained. The sample table records about 260,000 clones; approximately 90% of these occur just once. In total, the top ten clones hold under 3.5% of the sample. The sample was PBMCs or T cells enriched from blood (not recorded which). All receptors come from a woman in her fifties or sixties who had recovered from COVID-19.

V is TRBV25-1 and J is TRBJ2-7; TRBD2 is a possible D gene (6 bases). V shed 10 bases and J shed 0 bases, with 13 bases lying between them. CDR1 is MGHDK and CDR2 is SYGVNS in the germline V gene. This CDR3 comprises 13 residues. The CDR3 is CATRAGSSYEQYF. The CDR3 DNA reads as TGTGCCACCCGGGCGGGGAGCTCCTACGAGCAGTACTTC.

CDR3 in amino acids: CASSTQGAGAEAFF. The DNA of the CDR3 is TGCGCCAGCAGCACGCAGGGGGCCGGGGCTGAAGCTTTCTTT. The V gene is TRBV4-3, the J gene TRBJ1-1; 8 bases line up with TRBD1. The ends lost 5 bases at V and 6 bases at J; junction bases unmatched: 8. The CDR3 extends over 14 amino acids. Germline V lookup: CDR1 LGHNA, CDR2 YSLEER.

The V call is TRBV28, the J call TRBJ2-1; 15 bases map to TRBD2. The CDR3 is 17 residues long. Germline V CDR1 and CDR2: MDHEN, SYDVKM. Germline trimming cut 8 bases from V and 5 bases from J; bases unmatched to any gene: 10. The CDR3 region has the DNA TGTGCCAGCCTACCTGGGACTAGCGGGAGGTCCCACAATGAGCAGTTCTTC. Residues: CASLPGTSGRSHNEQFF.

The rearrangement joins TRBV4-2 to TRBJ1-1; 8 positions agree with TRBD1. The ends lost 4 bases at V and 5 bases at J; junction bases unmatched: 6. CDR1 is LGHNA and CDR2 is YNFKEQ in the germline V gene. The CDR3 totals 14 residues. The CDR3 sequence is CASSPQGGGTEAFF. The CDR3 nucleotides are TGTGCCAGCAGCCCACAGGGGGGGGGAACTGAAGCTTTCTTT.

The rearrangement uses TRBV6-2 or TRBV6-3 and TRBJ1-5; 9 bases fit TRBD1. V lost 5 bases and J lost 6; bases outside the gene matches: 11. This CDR3 comprises 16 residues. Per germline, CDR1 MNHEY and CDR2 SVGEGT. CDR3 nucleotide sequence: TGTGCCAGCAGTCCCTTAACAGGGGGCTGGCTTCAGCCCCAGCATTTT. Amino acids: CASSPLTGGWLQPQHF.

The rearrangement joins TRBV19 to TRBJ1-2; D remains ambiguous. The CDR3 extends over 14 amino acids. Germline assignment: CDR1 LNHDA and CDR2 SQIVND (reference sequence). V lost 7 bases to trimming and J lost 4 bases, with 16 bases between them. The CDR3 here is CASIGRSAGYGYTF. The CDR3, as DNA: TGTGCCAGTATCGGGAGATCGGCGGGCTATGGCTACACCTTC.

The chain joins TRBV19 to TRBJ1-1, with 7 bases lining up with TRBD1. The CDR3 is 14 amino acids. Looked up from germline, CDR1 is LNHDA and CDR2 is SQIVND (reference sequence). The junction had 6 bases not matched to a gene; V was cut back by 6 bases and J by 2 bases. CDR3 sequence: CASRADRRNTEAFF. CDR3 sequence (DNA): TGTGCCAGTAGAGCGGACAGGCGCAACACTGAAGCTTTCTTT.

The rearrangement uses TRBV5-4 and TRBJ2-7; 10 nucleotides line up with TRBD2. The germline CDR1 and CDR2 sequences are SGHNT and YYREEE (reference sequence). The V and J ends lost 3 bases and 4 bases, in that order; junction bases with no gene match: 10. The length of the CDR3 is 16 residues. The CDR3 nucleotides are TGTGCCAGCAGCTGGACGCCTAGCGGGGGCCCATACGAGCAGTACTTC. Its protein product is CASSWTPSGGPYEQYF.

The rearrangement links TRBV11-2 to TRBJ2-2; D call uncertain. Trimming shortened V by 3 bases and J by 0 bases, and 5 bases separated the two germline ends. Germline loops: CDR1 SGHAT, CDR2 FQNNGV. The CDR3 loop spans 14 amino acids. In DNA form, the CDR3 reads TGTGCCAGCAGCTTCACGGCGAACACCGGGGAGCTGTTTTTT. It yields the protein CASSFTANTGELFF.